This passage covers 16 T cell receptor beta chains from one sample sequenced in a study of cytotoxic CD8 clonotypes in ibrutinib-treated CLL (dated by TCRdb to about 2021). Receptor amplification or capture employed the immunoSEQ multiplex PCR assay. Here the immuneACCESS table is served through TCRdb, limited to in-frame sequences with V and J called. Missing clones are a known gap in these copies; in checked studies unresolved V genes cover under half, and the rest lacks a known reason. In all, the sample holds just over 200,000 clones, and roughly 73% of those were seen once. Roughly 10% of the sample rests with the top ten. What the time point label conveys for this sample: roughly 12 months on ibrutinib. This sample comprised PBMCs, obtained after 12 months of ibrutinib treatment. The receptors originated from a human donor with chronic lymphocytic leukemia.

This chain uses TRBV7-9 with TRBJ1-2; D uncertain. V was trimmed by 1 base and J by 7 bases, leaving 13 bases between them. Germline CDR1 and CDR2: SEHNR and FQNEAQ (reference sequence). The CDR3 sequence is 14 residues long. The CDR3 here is CASSLGGEESGYTF. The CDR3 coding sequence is TGTGCCAGCAGCTTAGGAGGTGAGGAGAGTGGCTACACCTTC. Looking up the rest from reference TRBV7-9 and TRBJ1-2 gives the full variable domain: DTGVSQNPRHKITKRGQNVTFRCDPISEHNRLYWYRQTLGQGPEFLTYFQNEAQLEKSRLLSDRFSAERPKGSFSTLEIQRTEQGDSAMYLCASSLGGEESGYTFGSGTRLTVV.

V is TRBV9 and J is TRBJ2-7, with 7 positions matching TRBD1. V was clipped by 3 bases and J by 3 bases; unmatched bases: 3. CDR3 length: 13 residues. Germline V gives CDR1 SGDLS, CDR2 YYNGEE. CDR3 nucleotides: TGTGCCAGCAGCGGGACAGGAGACTACGAGCAGTACTTC. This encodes CASSGTGDYEQYF.

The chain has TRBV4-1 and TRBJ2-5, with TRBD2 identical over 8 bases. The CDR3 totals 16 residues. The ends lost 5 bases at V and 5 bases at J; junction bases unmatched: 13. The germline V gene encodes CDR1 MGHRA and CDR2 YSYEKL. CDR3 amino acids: CASSTTGRGAVETQYF. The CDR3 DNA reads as TGCGCCAGCAGCACCACGGGGCGGGGGGCAGTGGAGACCCAGTACTTC.

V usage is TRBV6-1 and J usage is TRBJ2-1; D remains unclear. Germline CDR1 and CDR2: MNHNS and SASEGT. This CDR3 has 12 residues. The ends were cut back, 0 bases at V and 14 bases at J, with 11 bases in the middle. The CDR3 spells CASSEAGTREFF. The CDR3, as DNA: TGTGCCAGCAGTGAAGCGGGCACCCGGGAGTTCTTC.

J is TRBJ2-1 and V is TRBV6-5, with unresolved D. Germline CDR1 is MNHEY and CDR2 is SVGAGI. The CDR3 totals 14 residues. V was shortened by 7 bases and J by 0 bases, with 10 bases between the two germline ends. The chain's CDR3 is CASNGGSSYNEQFF. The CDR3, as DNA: TGTGCCAGCAACGGCGGAAGCTCCTACAATGAGCAGTTCTTC.

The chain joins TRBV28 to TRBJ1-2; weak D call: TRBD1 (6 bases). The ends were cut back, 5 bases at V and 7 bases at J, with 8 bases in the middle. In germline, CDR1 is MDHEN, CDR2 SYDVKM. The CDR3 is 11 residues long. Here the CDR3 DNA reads TGTGCCAGCAGTAACAGGGTTGGCTACACCTTC. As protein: CASSNRVGYTF.

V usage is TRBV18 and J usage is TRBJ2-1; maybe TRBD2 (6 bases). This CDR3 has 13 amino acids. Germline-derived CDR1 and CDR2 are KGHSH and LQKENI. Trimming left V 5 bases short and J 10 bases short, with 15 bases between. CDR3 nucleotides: TGTGCCAGCTCAGCGCCGGGACTTGAGGAGCAGTTCTTC. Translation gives CASSAPGLEEQFF.

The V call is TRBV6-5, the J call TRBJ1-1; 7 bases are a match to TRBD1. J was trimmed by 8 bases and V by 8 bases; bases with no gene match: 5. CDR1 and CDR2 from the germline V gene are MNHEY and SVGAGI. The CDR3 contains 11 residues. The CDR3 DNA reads TGTGCCAGCGAGACAGGGATAGAAGCTTTCTTT. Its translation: CASETGIEAFF.

CDR3 protein: CASSPSRFGAEAFF. The CDR3 region has the DNA TGTGCCAGCAGCCCTTCAAGGTTTGGCGCTGAAGCTTTCTTT. The chain is built from TRBV5-4 and TRBJ1-1; D unclear. Trimming removed 4 bases from V and 6 bases from J, with 16 bases in between. The CDR3 length is 14 residues. Germline V gene lookup returns CDR1 SGHNT and CDR2 YYREEE (reference sequence).

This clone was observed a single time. CDR3 sequence reads: CASSHRGLRTGELFF. The CDR3 bases are TGTGCCAGCAGCCACAGGGGGCTAAGAACCGGGGAGCTGTTTTTT. The chain is built from TRBV27 and TRBJ2-2; TRBD1 agrees at 9 bases. V shed 6 bases, J shed 5 bases, and the junction held 7 bases outside the gene matches. Germline CDR1 and CDR2: MNHEY and SMNVEV (reference sequence). CDR3 length: 15 amino acids.

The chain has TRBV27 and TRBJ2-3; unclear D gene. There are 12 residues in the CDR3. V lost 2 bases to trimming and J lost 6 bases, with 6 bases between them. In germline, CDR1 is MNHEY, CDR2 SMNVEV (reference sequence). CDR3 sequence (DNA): TGTGCCAGCAGTTTACGTGGGGATACGCAGTATTTT. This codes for CASSLRGDTQYF.

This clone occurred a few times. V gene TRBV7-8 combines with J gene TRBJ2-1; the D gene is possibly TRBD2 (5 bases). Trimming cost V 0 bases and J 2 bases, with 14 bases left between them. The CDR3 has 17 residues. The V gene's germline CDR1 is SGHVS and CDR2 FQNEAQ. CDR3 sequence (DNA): TGTGCCAGCAGCTTAGCGCGTCTTAGCGAGACCTACAATGAGCAGTTCTTC. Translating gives CASSLARLSETYNEQFF.

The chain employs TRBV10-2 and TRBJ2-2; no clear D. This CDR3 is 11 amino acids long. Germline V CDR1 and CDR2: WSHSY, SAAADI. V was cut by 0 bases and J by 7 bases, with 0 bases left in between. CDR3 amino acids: CASSESGELFF. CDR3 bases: TGCGCCAGCAGTGAGTCCGGGGAGCTGTTTTTT.

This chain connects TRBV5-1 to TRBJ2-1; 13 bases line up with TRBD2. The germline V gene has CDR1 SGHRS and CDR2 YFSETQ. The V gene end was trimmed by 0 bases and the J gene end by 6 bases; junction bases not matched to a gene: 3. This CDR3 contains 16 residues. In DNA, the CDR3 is TGCGCCAGCAGCTTGGGTGGACTAGCGGGAGTCAATGAGCAGTTCTTC. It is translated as CASSLGGLAGVNEQFF.

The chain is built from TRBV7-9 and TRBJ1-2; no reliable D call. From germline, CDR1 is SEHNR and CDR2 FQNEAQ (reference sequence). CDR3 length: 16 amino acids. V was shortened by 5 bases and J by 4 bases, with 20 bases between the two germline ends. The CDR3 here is CASSPPLGSLVYGYTF. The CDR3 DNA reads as TGTGCCAGCAGCCCGCCCTTAGGCAGCTTGGTCTATGGCTACACCTTC.

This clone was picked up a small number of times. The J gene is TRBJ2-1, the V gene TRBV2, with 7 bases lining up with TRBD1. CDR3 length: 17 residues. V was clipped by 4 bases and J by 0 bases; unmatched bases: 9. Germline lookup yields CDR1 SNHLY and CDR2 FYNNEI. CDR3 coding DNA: TGTGCCAGCAGTGGACCGGGACAGAGTAGCTCCTACAATGAGCAGTTCTTC. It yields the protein CASSGPGQSSSYNEQFF.